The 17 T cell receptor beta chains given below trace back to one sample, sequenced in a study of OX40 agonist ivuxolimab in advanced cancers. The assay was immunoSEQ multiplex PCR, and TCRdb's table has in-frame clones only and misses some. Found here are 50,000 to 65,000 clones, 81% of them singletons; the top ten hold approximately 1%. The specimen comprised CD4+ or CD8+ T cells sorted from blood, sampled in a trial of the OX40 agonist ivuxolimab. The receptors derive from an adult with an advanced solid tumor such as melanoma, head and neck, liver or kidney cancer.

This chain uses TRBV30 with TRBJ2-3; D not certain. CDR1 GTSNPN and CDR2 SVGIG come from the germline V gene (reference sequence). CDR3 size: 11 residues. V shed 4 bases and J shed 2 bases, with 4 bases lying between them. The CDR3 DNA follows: TGTGCCTGGACCCTCACAGATACGCAGTATTTT. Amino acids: CAWTLTDTQYF.

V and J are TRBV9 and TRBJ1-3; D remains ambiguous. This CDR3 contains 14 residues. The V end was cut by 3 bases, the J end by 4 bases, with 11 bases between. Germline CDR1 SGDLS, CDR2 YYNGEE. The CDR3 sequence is CASSEGAGGNTIYF. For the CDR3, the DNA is TGTGCCAGCAGCGAGGGCGCGGGGGGAAACACCATATATTTT.

The CDR3: CASASALRYNSPLHF. Here the CDR3 DNA reads TGTGCCAGCGCCTCTGCCCTCCGGTATAATTCACCCCTCCACTTT. This chain joins TRBV2 and TRBJ1-6; D is undetermined. The germline V gene has CDR1 SNHLY and CDR2 FYNNEI. Trimming took off 8 bases at V and 4 bases at J, with 15 bases between the two ends. The CDR3 runs 15 residues.

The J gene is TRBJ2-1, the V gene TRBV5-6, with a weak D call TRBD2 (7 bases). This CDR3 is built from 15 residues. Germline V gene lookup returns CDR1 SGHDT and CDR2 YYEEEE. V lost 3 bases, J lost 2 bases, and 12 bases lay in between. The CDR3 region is CASSSTGGPYNEQFF. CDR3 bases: TGTGCCAGCAGCTCAACCGGGGGGCCCTACAATGAGCAGTTCTTC.

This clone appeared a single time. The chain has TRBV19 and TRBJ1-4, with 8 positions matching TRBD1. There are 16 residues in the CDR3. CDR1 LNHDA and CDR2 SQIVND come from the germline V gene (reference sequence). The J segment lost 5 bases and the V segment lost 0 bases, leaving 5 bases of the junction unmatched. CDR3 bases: TGTGCCAGTAGTATAGAGTTTCAGGGGGCAAATGAAAAACTGTTTTTT. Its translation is CASSIEFQGANEKLFF.

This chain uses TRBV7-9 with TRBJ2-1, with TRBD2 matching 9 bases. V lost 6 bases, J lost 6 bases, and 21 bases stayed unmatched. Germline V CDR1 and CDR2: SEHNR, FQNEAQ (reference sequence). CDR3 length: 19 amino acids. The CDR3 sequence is CASSREVAGEKRRANEQFF. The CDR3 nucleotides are TGTGCCAGCAGTCGCGAGGTAGCGGGGGAGAAACGTCGGGCCAATGAGCAGTTCTTC.

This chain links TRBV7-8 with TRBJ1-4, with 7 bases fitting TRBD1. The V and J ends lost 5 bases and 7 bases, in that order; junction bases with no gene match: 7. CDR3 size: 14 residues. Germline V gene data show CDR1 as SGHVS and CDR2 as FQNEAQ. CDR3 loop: CASSIQGTLEKLFF. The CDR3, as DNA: TGTGCCAGCAGCATACAGGGGACTCTTGAAAAACTGTTTTTT. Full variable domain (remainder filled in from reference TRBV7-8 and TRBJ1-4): GAGVSQSPRYKVAKRGQDVALRCDPISGHVSLFWYQQALGQGPEFLTYFQNEAQLDKSGLPSDRFFAERPEGSVSTLKIQRTQQEDSAVYLCASSIQGTLEKLFFGSGTQLSVL.

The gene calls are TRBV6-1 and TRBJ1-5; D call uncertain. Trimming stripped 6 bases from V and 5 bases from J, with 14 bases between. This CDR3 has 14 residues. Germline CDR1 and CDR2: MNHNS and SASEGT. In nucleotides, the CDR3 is TGTGCCAGCAGCCAGGATTGGGAGGATCAGCCCCAGCATTTT. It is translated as CASSQDWEDQPQHF.

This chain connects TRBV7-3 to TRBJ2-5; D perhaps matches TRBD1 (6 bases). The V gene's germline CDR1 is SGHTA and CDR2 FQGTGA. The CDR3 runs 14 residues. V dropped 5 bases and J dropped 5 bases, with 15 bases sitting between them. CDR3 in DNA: TGTGCCAGCAGCCCGAGGGGGAGCGCGGAGACCCAGTACTTC. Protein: CASSPRGSAETQYF.

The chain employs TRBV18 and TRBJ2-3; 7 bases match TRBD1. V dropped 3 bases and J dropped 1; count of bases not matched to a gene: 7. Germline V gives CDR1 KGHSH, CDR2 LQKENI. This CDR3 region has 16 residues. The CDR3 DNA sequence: TGTGCCAGCTCACCCCAAGGGGGCGCGGGCACAGATACGCAGTATTTT. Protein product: CASSPQGGAGTDTQYF.

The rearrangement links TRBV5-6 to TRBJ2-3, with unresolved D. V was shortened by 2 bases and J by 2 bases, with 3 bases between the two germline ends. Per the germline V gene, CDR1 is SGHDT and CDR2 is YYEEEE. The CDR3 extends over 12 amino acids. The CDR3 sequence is CASSLDTDTQYF. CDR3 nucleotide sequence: TGTGCCAGCAGCTTAGACACAGATACGCAGTATTTT.

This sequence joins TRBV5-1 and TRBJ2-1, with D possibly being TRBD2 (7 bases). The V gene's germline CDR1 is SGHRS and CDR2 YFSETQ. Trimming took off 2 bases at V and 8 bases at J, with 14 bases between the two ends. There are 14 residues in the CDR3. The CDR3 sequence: CASSLGTGGDEQFF. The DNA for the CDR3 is TGCGCCAGCAGCTTAGGTACGGGGGGCGATGAGCAGTTCTTC.

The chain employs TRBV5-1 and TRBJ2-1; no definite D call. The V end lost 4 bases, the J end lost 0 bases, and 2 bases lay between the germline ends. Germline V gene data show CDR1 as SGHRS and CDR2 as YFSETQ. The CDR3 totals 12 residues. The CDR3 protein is CASSTSYNEQFF. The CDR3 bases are TGCGCCAGCAGCACCTCCTACAATGAGCAGTTCTTC.

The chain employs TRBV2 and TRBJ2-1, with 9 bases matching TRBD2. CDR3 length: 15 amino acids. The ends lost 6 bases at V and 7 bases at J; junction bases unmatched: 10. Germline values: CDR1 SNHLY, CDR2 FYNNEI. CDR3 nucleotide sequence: TGTGCCAGCAGAGGTGTCGCGGGGGGGCCAAATGAGCAGTTCTTC. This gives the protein CASRGVAGGPNEQFF.

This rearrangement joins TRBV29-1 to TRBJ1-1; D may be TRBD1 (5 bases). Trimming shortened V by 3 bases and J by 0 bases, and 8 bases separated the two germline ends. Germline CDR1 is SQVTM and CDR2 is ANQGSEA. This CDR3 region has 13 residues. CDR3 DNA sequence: TGCAGCGTTGAGGGACGTCTGAACACTGAAGCTTTCTTT. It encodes CSVEGRLNTEAFF.

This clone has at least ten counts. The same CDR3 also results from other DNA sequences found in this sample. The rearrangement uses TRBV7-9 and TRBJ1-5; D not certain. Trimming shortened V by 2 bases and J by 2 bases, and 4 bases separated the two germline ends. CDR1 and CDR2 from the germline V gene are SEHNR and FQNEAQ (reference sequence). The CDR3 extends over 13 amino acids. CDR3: CASSLQGNQPQHF. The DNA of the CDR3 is TGTGCCAGCAGCTTACAGGGCAATCAGCCCCAGCATTTT.

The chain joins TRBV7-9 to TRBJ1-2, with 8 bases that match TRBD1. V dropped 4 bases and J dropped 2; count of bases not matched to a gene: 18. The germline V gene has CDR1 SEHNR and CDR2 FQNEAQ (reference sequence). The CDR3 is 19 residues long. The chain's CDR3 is CASSSGGRGLIRGNYGYTF. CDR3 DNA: TGTGCCAGCAGCTCAGGGGGCCGCGGCCTTATACGGGGGAACTATGGCTACACCTTC.